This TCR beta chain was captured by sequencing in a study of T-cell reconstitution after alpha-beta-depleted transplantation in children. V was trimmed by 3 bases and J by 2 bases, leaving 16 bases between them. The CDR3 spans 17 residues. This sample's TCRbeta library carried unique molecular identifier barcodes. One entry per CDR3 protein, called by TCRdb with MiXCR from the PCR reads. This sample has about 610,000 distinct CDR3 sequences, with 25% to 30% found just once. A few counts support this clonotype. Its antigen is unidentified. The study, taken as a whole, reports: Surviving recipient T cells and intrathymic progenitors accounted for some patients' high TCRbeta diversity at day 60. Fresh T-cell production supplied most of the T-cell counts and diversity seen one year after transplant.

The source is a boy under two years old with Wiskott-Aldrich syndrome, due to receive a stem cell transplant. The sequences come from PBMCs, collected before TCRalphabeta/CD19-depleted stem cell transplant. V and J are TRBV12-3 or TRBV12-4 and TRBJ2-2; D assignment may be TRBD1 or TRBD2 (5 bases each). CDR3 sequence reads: CASSLFLSGANTGELFF. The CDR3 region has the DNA TGTGCCAGCAGTTTGTTCTTGTCCGGGGCTAACACCGGGGAGCTGTTTTTT.